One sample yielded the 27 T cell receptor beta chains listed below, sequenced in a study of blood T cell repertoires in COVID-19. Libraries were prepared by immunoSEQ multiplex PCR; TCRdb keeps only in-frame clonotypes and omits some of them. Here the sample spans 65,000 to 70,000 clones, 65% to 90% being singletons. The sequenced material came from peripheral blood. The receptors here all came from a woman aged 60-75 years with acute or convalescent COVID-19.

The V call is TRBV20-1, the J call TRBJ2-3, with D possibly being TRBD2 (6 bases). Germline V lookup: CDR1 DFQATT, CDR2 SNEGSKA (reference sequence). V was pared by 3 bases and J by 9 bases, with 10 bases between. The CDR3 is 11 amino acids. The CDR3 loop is CSASVAGTQYF. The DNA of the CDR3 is TGCAGTGCTAGTGTGGCGGGGACGCAGTATTTT.

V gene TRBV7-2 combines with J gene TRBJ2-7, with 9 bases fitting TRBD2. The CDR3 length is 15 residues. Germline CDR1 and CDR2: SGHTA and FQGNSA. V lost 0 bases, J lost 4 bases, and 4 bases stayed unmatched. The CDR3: CASSLAVAGVYEQYF. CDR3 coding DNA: TGTGCCAGCAGCTTAGCTGTAGCGGGGGTTTACGAGCAGTACTTC.

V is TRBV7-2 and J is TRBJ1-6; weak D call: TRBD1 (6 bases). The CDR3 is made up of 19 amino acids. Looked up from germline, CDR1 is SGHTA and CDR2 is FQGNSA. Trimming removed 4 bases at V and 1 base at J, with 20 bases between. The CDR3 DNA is TGTGCCAGCAGCTCTCTCTGGGACAAAGAGGGGTCCTATAATTCACCCCTCCACTTT. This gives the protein CASSSLWDKEGSYNSPLHF.

CDR3 region: CASSFDSYGYTF. The CDR3, as DNA: TGTGCCAGCAGTTTCGATAGCTATGGCTACACCTTC. This chain joins TRBV12-3 or TRBV12-4 and TRBJ1-2, with D unclear. The CDR3 extends over 12 amino acids. V lost 3 bases and J lost 4, with 6 bases in between.

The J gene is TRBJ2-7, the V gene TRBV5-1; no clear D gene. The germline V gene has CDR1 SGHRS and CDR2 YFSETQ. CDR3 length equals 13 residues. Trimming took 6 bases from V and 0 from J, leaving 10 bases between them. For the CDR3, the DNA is TGCGCCAGCATGGGCACCTTCTCCTACGAGCAGTACTTC. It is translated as CASMGTFSYEQYF.

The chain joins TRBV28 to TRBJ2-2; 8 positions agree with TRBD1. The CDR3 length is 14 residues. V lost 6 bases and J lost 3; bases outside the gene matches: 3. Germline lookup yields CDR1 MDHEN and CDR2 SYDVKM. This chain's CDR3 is CASSSGGYTGELFF. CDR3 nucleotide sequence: TGTGCCAGCAGCTCAGGGGGCTACACCGGGGAGCTGTTTTTT.

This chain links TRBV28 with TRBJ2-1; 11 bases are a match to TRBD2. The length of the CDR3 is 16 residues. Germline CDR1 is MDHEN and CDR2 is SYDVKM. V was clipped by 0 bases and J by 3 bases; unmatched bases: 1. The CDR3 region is CASSLWGTSGYNEQFF. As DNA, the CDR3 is TGTGCCAGCAGTTTATGGGGGACTAGCGGCTACAATGAGCAGTTCTTC.

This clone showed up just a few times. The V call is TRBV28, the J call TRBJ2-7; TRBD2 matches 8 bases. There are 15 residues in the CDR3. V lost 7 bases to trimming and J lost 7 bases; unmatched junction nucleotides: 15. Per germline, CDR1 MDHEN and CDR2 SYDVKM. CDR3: CASTSAGGGSWEQYF. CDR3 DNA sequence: TGTGCCAGCACCTCTGCGGGGGGCGGTTCGTGGGAGCAGTACTTC.

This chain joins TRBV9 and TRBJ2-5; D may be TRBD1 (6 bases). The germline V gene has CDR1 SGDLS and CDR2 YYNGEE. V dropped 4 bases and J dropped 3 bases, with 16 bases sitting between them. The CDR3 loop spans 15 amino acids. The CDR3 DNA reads TGTGCCAGCAGCATAACCAACAGGGATGAAGAGACCCAGTACTTC. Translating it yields CASSITNRDEETQYF.

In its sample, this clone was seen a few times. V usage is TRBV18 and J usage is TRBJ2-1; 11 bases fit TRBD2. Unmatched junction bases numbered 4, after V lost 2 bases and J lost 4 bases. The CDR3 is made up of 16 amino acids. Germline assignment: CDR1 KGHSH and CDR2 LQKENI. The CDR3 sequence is CASSPVGTSGYNEQFF. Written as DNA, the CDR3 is TGTGCCAGCTCACCAGTCGGGACTAGCGGATACAATGAGCAGTTCTTC. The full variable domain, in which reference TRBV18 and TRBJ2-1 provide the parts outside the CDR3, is NAGVMQNPRHLVRRRGQEARLRCSPMKGHSHVYWYRQLPEEGLKFMVYLQKENIIDESGMPKERFSAEFPKEGPSILRIQQVVRGDSAAYFCASSPVGTSGYNEQFFGPGTRLTVL.

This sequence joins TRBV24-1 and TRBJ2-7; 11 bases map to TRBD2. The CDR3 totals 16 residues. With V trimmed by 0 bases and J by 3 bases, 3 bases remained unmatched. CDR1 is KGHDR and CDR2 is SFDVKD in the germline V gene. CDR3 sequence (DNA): TGTGCCACCAGTGATTTGGGGACTAGCGGCCTCTACGAGCAGTACTTC. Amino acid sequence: CATSDLGTSGLYEQYF.

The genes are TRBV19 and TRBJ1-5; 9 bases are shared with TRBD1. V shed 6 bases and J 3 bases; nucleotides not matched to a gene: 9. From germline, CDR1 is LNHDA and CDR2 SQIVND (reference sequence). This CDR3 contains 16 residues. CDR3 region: CASSRGTGSNNQPQHF. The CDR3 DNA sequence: TGTGCCAGTAGCAGGGGGACAGGGTCTAACAATCAGCCCCAGCATTTT.

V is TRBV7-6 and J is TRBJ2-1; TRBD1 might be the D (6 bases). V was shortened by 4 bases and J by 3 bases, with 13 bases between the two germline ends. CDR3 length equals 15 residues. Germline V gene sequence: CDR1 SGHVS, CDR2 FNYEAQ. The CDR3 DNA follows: TGTGCCAGCAGCTCGAACCAGGGGTTCTACAATGAGCAGTTCTTC. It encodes CASSSNQGFYNEQFF.

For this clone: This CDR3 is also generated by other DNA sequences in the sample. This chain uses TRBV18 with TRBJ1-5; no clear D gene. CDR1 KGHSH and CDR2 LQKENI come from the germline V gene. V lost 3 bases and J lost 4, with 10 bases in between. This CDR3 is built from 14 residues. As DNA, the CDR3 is TGTGCCAGCTCACCCCCTGGAGGAAATCAGCCCCAGCATTTT. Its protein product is CASSPPGGNQPQHF.

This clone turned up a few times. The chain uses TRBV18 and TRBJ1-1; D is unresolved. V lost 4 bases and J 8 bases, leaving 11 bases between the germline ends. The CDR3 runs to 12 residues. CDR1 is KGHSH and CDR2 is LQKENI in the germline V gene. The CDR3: CASSLNPGEAFF. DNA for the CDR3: TGTGCCAGCTCACTTAATCCAGGAGAAGCTTTCTTT.

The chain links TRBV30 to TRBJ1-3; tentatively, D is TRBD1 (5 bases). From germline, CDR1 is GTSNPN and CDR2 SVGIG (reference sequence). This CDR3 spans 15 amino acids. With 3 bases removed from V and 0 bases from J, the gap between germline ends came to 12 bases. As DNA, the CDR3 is TGTGCCTGGAGGGGCCAGGGATTCTCTGGAAACACCATATATTTT. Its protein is CAWRGQGFSGNTIYF.

CDR3 region: CASSIDGQGYQETQYF. The CDR3 DNA follows: TGTGCCAGTAGTATAGATGGACAGGGCTACCAAGAGACCCAGTACTTC. The genes are TRBV19 and TRBJ2-5; TRBD1 matches 8 bases. This CDR3 has 16 amino acids. After removal of 0 bases from V and 0 bases from J, the junction contained 3 bases not matched to a gene. Germline V lookup: CDR1 LNHDA, CDR2 SQIVND (reference sequence).

The CDR3 reads CASSEPGQGGRGYTF. CDR3 in DNA: TGTGCCAGCAGTGAACCGGGACAGGGGGGTAGGGGCTACACCTTC. The chain uses TRBV28 and TRBJ1-2; 11 bases line up with TRBD1. Germline lookup yields CDR1 MDHEN and CDR2 SYDVKM. The trim removed 5 bases at V and 8 bases at J, leaving 10 bases unmatched. The CDR3 has 15 amino acids.

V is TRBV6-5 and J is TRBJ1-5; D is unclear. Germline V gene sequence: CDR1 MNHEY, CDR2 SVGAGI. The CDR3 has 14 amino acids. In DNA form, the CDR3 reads TGTGCTCACGACTCGGTAGTCCCCAATCAGCCCCAGCATTTT. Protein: CAHDSVVPNQPQHF.

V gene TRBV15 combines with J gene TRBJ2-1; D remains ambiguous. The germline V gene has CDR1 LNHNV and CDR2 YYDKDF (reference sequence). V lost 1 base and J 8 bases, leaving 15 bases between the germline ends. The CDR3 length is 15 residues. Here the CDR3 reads CATSRGAGNNHEQFF. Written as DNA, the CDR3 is TGTGCCACCAGCAGAGGGGCAGGTAATAACCATGAGCAGTTCTTC.

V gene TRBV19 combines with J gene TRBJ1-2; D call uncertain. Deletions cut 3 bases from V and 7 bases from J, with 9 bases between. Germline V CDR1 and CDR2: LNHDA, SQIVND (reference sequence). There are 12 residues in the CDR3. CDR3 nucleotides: TGTGCCAGTAGTATTCCGGGTGGTGGCTACACCTTC. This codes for CASSIPGGGYTF.

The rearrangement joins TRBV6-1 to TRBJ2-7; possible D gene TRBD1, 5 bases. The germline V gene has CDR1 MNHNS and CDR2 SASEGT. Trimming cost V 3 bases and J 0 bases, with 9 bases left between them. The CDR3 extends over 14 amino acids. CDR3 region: CASSEPGLSYEQYF. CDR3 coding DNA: TGTGCCAGCAGTGAGCCAGGGCTCTCCTACGAGCAGTACTTC.

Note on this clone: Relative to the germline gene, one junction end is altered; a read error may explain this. CDR3 amino acids: CATSDFSHEQYF. DNA for the CDR3: TGTGCCACCAGTGATTTCTCCCACGAGCAGTACTTC. The V gene is TRBV24-1, the J gene TRBJ2-7; D remains unclear. Germline V gene lookup returns CDR1 KGHDR and CDR2 SFDVKD. This CDR3 has 12 amino acids.

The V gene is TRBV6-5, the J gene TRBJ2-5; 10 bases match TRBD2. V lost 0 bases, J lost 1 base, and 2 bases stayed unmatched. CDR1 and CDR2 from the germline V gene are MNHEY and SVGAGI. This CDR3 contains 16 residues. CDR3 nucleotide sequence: TGTGCCAGCAGTTACTCGGCTAGCGGGAGCCAAGAGACCCAGTACTTC. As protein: CASSYSASGSQETQYF.

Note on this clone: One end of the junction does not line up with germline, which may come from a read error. DNA for the CDR3: TGTGCCAGCAGCTTAAAGAACAGGGGGCTGAACACTAAAGCTTTCTTT. It encodes CASSLKNRGLNTKAFF. The rearrangement links TRBV7-8 to TRBJ1-1, with 9 bases that match TRBD1. Per germline, CDR1 SGHVS and CDR2 FQNEAQ. The CDR3 is 16 amino acids.

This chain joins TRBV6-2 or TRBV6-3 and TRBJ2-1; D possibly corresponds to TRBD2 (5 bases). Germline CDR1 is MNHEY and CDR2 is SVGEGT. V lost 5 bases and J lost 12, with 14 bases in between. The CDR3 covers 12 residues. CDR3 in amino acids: CASSNSFRGQFF. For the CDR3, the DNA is TGTGCCAGCAGTAACAGTTTCCGGGGGCAGTTCTTC.

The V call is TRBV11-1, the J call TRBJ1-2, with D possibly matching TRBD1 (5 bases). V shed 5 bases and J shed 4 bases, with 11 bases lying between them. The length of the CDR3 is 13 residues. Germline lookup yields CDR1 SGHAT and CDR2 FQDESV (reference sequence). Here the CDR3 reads CASSQGRSYGYTF. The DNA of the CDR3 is TGTGCCAGCAGCCAGGGTCGCTCCTATGGCTACACCTTC. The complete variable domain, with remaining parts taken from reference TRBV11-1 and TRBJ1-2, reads EAEVAQSPRYKITEKSQAVAFWCDPISGHATLYWYRQILGQGPELLVQFQDESVVDDSQLPKDRFSAERLKGVDSTLKIQPAELGDSAMYLCASSQGRSYGYTFGSGTRLTVV.